A single TCR beta chain is shown here with its context. Its antigen remains unidentified. This record comes from a study of persistence of HIV-infected CD4 T cells. Overall study findings and caveats: Proviral oligoclonality tracked with TCR oligoclonality within the same sorted cells.

Nonspecific anti-CD3/anti-CD28 bead stimulation represents the broad CD4+ T cell repertoire. CD4+ T cells upregulating both CD40 ligand and CD69 were sorted as responding cells. These HIV-1-infected adults initiated suppressive ART in chronic infection. Before stimulation, PBMCs underwent CD8+ T cell depletion. Sequencing used immunoSEQ version 4 in survey mode. Method: immunoSEQ multiplex PCR; TCRdb's copy keeps in-frame clones and lacks some. The sample contains fewer than 50,000 clones, approximately 93% of which appear only once. V was cut by 5 bases and J by 1 base, with 8 bases left in between. CDR3 size: 13 residues. Germline V CDR1 and CDR2: WNHNN, SYGVQD (reference sequence).

The receptor was derived from an adult man with HIV who was CMV-seropositive. The chain carries TRBV10-1 and TRBJ1-1; D uncertain. Sequencing was performed on CD4+ T cells sorted from PBMCs after approximately 20-hour stimulation, taken from a patient who received antiretroviral therapy. The chain's CDR3 is CASSRTANTEAFF. DNA for the CDR3: TGCGCCAGCAGTAGGACTGCGAACACTGAAGCTTTCTTT.